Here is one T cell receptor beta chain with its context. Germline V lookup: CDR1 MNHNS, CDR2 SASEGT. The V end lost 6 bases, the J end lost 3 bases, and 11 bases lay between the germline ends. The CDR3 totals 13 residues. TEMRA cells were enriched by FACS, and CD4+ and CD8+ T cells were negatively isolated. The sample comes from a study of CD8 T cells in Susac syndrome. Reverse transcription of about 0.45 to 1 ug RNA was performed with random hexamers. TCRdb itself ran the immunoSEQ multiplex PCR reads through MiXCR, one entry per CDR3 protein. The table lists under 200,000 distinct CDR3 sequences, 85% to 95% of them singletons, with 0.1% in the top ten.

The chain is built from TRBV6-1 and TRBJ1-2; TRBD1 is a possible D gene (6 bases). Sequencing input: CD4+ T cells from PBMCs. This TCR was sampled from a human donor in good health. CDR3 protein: CASRFRGDYGYTF. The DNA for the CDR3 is TGTGCCAGCAGATTCAGGGGAGACTATGGCTACACCTTC.